One sample yielded the 9 T cell receptor beta chains listed below, sequenced in a study of T cell changes during pregnancy in multiple sclerosis. The repertoire was sequenced with immunoSEQ multiplex PCR; TCRdb's copy has only in-frame clones and lacks some. The sample has about 51,000 clones; approximately 93% are singletons. The source material was peripheral blood, sampled in the second trimester of pregnancy. The receptors here all came from a female donor with multiple sclerosis, enrolled in a pregnancy study.

V is TRBV7-2 and J is TRBJ2-7; TRBD1 aligns across 11 bases. The germline V gene encodes CDR1 SGHTA and CDR2 FQGNSA. The CDR3 contains 15 residues. The trim removed 1 base at V and 3 bases at J, leaving 2 bases unmatched. The CDR3 coding sequence is TGTGCCAGCAGCTTAGGAGGGACAGGGGGCTACGAGCAGTACTTC. Its translation is CASSLGGTGGYEQYF.

This clone was picked up one time. This rearrangement joins TRBV4-1 to TRBJ2-7, with 7 nucleotides matching TRBD1. The V gene's germline CDR1 is MGHRA and CDR2 YSYEKL. The CDR3 is 20 residues long. The V and J ends lost 3 bases and 2 bases, in that order; junction bases with no gene match: 22. Here the CDR3 DNA reads TGCGCCAGCAGCCAGAGGGCCGACGGGACAGCTACCATCTACCCCTACGAGCAGTACTTC. As protein: CASSQRADGTATIYPYEQYF.

CDR3 amino acids: CASSLRQGAGELFF. CDR3 DNA: TGTGCCAGCAGCTTACGACAGGGGGCCGGGGAGCTGTTTTTT. The chain uses TRBV7-3 and TRBJ2-2; TRBD1 agrees at 9 bases. The CDR3 contains 14 residues. V gave up 2 bases and J gave up 6 bases; unmatched junction bases: 1. Germline lookup yields CDR1 SGHTA and CDR2 FQGTGA. Based on the CDR3 plus reference TRBV7-3 and TRBJ2-2, the full variable domain is GAGVSQTPSNKVTEKGKYVELRCDPISGHTALYWYRQSLGQGPEFLIYFQGTGAADDSGLPNDRFFAVRPEGSVSTLKIQRTERGDSAVYLCASSLRQGAGELFFGEGSRLTVL.

This chain links TRBV7-9 with TRBJ1-2; D is unclear. Per the germline V gene, CDR1 is SEHNR and CDR2 is FQNEAQ (reference sequence). Trimming pared 5 bases from V and 0 bases from J, leaving 13 bases between. This CDR3 is 15 amino acids long. CDR3 sequence: CASSPPRAANYGYTF. Written as DNA, the CDR3 is TGTGCCAGCAGCCCCCCGAGAGCGGCTAACTATGGCTACACCTTC.

Comments on this clone: The germline gene is not matched at one end of the junction; a read error may be the cause. This chain uses TRBV4-3 with TRBJ2-5; D is perhaps TRBD2 (5 bases). The CDR3 length is 15 residues. Germline V gene sequence: CDR1 LGHNA, CDR2 YSLEER. The CDR3 here is CASSQDLVGLSEMNF. The CDR3 coding sequence is TGCGCCAGCAGCCAAGATTTGGTAGGACTTAGTGAGATGAACTTC.

The chain carries TRBV6-6 and TRBJ1-4; 7 positions agree with TRBD1. J lost 5 bases, V lost 4 bases, and 10 bases had no gene match. There are 16 residues in the CDR3. CDR1 and CDR2 (germline): MNHNY, SVGAGI (reference sequence). CDR3 loop: CASSSRPTGRNEKLFF. The DNA of the CDR3 is TGTGCCAGCAGTTCCCGCCCGACAGGGAGGAATGAAAAACTGTTTTTT.

The genes are TRBV10-3 and TRBJ2-1, with 10 positions matching TRBD1. Germline-derived CDR1 and CDR2 are ENHRY and SYGVKD. V lost 8 bases to trimming and J lost 5 bases; unmatched junction nucleotides: 6. This CDR3 is 14 amino acids long. The CDR3 loop is CAIGDRGSNNEQFF. Written as DNA, the CDR3 is TGTGCCATCGGGGACAGGGGCTCGAACAATGAGCAGTTCTTC.

The chain couples TRBV7-3 to TRBJ2-1; the D gene is possibly TRBD2 (6 bases). The CDR3 contains 14 residues. The germline V and J ends were trimmed by 5 bases and 5 bases, with 13 bases remaining between them. The V gene's germline CDR1 is SGHTA and CDR2 FQGTGA. As DNA, the CDR3 is TGTGCCAGCAGCCTACGCGGAGGGCACAATGAGCAGTTCTTC. It translates to CASSLRGGHNEQFF.

The chain recombines TRBV6-1 with TRBJ1-2; D is unresolved. The CDR3 runs to 15 residues. Germline-derived CDR1 and CDR2 are MNHNS and SASEGT. Trimming pared 0 bases from V and 0 bases from J, leaving 8 bases between. For the CDR3, the DNA is TGTGCCAGCAGTGAAGCGGGGAGTTCTAACTATGGCTACACCTTC. This gives the protein CASSEAGSSNYGYTF.